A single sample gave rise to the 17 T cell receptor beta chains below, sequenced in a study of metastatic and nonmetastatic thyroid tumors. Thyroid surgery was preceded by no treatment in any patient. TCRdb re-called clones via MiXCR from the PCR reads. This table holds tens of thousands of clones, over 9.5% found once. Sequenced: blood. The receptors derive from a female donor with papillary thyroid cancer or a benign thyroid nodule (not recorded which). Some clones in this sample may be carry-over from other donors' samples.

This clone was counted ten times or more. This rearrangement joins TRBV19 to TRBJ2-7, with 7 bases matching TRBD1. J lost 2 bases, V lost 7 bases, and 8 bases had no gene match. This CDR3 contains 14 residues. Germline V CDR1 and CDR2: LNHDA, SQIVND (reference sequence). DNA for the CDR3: TGTGCCAGTACCCCGAGGGACAGACCCTACGAGCAGTACTTC. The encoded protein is CASTPRDRPYEQYF.

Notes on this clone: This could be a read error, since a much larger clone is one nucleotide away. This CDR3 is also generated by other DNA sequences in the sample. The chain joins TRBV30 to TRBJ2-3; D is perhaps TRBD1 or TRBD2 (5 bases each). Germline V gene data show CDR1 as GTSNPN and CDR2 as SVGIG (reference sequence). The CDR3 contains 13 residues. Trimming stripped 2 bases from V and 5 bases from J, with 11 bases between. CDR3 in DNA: TGTGCCTGGAGTCGTGGGGGAAAAGATACGCAGTATTTT. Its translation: CAWSRGGKDTQYF.

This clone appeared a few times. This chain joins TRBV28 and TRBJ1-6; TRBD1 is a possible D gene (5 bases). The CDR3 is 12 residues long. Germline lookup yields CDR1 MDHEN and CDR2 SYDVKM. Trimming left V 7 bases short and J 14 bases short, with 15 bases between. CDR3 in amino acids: CASNDGATALHF. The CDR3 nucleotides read TGTGCCAGCAATGACGGGGCGACGGCCCTCCACTTT.

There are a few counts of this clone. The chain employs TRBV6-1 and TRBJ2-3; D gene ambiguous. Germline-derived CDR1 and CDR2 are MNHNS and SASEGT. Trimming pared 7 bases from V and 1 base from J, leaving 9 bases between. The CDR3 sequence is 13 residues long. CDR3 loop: CASTWSGTDTQYF. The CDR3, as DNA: TGTGCCAGCACCTGGAGTGGCACAGATACGCAGTATTTT.

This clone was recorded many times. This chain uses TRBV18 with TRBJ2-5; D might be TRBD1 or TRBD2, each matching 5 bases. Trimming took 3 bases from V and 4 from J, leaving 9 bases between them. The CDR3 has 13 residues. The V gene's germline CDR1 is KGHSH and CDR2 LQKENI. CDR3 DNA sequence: TGTGCCAGCTCACCGTCCGGGGCAGAGACCCAGTACTTC. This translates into CASSPSGAETQYF.

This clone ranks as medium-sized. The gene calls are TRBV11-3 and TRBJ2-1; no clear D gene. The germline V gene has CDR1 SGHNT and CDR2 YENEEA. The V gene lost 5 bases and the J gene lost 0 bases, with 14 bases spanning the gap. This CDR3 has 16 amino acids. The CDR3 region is CASSARLGGSYNEQFF. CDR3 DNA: TGTGCCAGCAGCGCACGACTCGGCGGCTCCTACAATGAGCAGTTCTTC.

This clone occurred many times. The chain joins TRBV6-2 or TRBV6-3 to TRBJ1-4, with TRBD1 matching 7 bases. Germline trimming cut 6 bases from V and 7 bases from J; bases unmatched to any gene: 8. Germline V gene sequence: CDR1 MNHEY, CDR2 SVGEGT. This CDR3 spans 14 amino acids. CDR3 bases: TGTGCCAGCAGCGACAGGGACTTTGGTGAAAAACTGTTTTTT. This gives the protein CASSDRDFGEKLFF.

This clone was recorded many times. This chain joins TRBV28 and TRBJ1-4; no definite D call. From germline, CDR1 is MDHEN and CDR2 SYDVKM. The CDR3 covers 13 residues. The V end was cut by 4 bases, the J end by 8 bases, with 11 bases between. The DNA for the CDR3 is TGTGCCAGCAGTTCACAGAGTTCCGAAAAACTGTTTTTT. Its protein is CASSSQSSEKLFF.

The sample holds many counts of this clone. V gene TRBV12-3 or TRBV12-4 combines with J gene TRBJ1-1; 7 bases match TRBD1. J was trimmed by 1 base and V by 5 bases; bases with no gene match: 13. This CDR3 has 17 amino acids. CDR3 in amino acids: CASSGVTGFWGNTEAFF. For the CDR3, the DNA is TGTGCCAGCAGTGGAGTGACAGGGTTTTGGGGGAACACTGAAGCTTTCTTT.

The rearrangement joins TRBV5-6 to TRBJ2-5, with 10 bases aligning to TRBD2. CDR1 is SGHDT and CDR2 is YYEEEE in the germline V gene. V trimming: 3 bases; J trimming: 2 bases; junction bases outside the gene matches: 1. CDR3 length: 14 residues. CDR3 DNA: TGTGCCAGCAGCTCTAGCGGGGGACAAGAGACCCAGTACTTC. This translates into CASSSSGGQETQYF.

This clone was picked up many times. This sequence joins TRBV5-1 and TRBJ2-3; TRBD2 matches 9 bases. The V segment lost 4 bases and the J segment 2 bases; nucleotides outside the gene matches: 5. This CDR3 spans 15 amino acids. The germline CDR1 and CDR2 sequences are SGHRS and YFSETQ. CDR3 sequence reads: CASSPIAGDTDTQYF. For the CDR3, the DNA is TGCGCCAGCAGCCCCATAGCGGGAGACACAGATACGCAGTATTTT. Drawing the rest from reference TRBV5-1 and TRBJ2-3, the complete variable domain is KAGVTQTPRYLIKTRGQQVTLSCSPISGHRSVSWYQQTPGQGLQFLFEYFSETQRNKGNFPGRFSGRQFSNSRSEMNVSTLELGDSALYLCASSPIAGDTDTQYFGPGTRLTVL.

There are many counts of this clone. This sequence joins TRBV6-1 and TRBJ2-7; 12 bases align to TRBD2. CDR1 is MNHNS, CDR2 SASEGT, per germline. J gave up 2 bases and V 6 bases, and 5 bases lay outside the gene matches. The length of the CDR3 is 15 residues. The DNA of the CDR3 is TGTGCCAGCAGGGCGACTAGCGGGAGTACCTACGAGCAGTACTTC. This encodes CASRATSGSTYEQYF.

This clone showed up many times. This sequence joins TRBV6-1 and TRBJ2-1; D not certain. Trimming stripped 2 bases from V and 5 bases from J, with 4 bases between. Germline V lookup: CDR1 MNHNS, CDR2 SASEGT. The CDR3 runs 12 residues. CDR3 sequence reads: CASSEYHNEQFF. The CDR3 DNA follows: TGTGCCAGCAGTGAATACCACAATGAGCAGTTCTTC.

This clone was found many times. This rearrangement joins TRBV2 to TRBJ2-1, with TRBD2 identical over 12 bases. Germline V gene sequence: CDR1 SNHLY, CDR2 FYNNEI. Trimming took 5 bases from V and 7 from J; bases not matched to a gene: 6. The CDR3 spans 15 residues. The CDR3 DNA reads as TGTGCCAGCAGTTCCCGACTAGCGGGAGTTAATGAGCAGTTCTTC. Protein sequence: CASSSRLAGVNEQFF.

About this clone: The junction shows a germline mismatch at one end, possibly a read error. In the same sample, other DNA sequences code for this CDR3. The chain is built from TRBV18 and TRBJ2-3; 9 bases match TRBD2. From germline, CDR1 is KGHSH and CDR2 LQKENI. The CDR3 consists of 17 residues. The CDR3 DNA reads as TGTGCTAGCTCACCCATCCCACTAGCGGGCCGCACAGATACGCAGTATTTT. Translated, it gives CASSPIPLAGRTDTQYF.

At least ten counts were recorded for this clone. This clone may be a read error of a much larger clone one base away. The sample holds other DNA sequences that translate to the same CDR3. In DNA, the CDR3 is TGTGCCAGCAGGGACCCAGGACTAGCGGGATTACAGTTCTTC. Protein: CASRDPGLAGLQFF. The V call is TRBV25-1, the J call TRBJ2-1; 12 bases align to TRBD2. Trimming cost V 6 bases and J 13 bases; bases outside gene matches: 10. The CDR3 totals 14 residues. Looked up from germline, CDR1 is MGHDK and CDR2 is SYGVNS.

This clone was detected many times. The CDR3 loop is CASSIGTPYEQYF. The CDR3 DNA reads TGTGCCAGCAGTATCGGGACTCCTTACGAGCAGTACTTC. The V and J genes are TRBV2 and TRBJ2-7, with TRBD2 as a possible D gene (6 bases). Looked up from germline, CDR1 is SNHLY and CDR2 is FYNNEI. Trimming removed 5 bases at V and 4 bases at J, with 12 bases between. This CDR3 has 13 amino acids.